Following are 19 T cell receptor beta chains from one sample sequenced in a study of blood T cell repertoires in COVID-19. The protocol was immunoSEQ multiplex PCR, while the TCRdb copy is restricted to in-frame clones and leaves out a portion. The table has about 160,000 clones, around 85% seen once. The sample comprised peripheral blood. Receptors originate from a human donor with acute or convalescent COVID-19. The donor label of this sample is uncertain.

The CDR3 sequence: CASSVGGLPTPPQETQYF. DNA for the CDR3: TGTGCCAGCAGCGTAGGCGGACTCCCTACCCCCCCACAAGAGACCCAGTACTTC. This sequence joins TRBV9 and TRBJ2-5, with D possibly being TRBD2 (5 bases). Deletions cut 0 bases from V and 2 bases from J, with 20 bases between. The CDR3 spans 18 residues. Germline lookup yields CDR1 SGDLS and CDR2 YYNGEE.

This clone has only one observation. The V gene is TRBV28, the J gene TRBJ1-2, with 8 positions matching TRBD1. J gave up 1 base and V 7 bases, and 5 bases lay outside the gene matches. There are 14 residues in the CDR3. CDR1 MDHEN and CDR2 SYDVKM come from the germline V gene. CDR3 region: CASMQGAVNYGYTF. The CDR3 nucleotides read TGTGCCAGCATGCAGGGGGCGGTTAACTATGGCTACACCTTC.

The chain employs TRBV28 and TRBJ1-6; TRBD1 is a possible D gene (6 bases). From germline, CDR1 is MDHEN and CDR2 SYDVKM. The V and J ends lost 6 bases and 10 bases respectively, with 16 bases between them. The length of the CDR3 is 14 residues. CDR3 amino acids: CASSLQGYNSPLHF. For the CDR3, the DNA is TGTGCCAGCAGCCTACAGGGTTACAACTCACCCCTCCACTTT.

This chain joins TRBV7-9 and TRBJ1-1; no reliable D call. The CDR3 runs 15 residues. Trimming stripped 1 base from V and 3 bases from J, with 12 bases between. The germline V gene has CDR1 SEHNR and CDR2 FQNEAQ (reference sequence). Here the CDR3 reads CASSLVRGRDTEAFF. The CDR3 DNA follows: TGTGCCAGCAGCTTAGTCCGCGGGAGGGACACTGAAGCTTTCTTT.

This clone has a single count. The rearrangement uses TRBV2 and TRBJ1-6, with a weak D call TRBD1 (5 bases). CDR3 length: 13 amino acids. Per germline, CDR1 SNHLY and CDR2 FYNNEI. V lost 9 bases and J lost 9, with 15 bases in between. Written as DNA, the CDR3 is TGTGCCAGAAGACCAGGGATAGGTTCACCCCTCCACTTT. This encodes CARRPGIGSPLHF.

This clone was picked up a small number of times. This chain connects TRBV10-3 to TRBJ2-5, with 11 nucleotides matching TRBD2. V gave up 0 bases and J gave up 2 bases; unmatched junction bases: 2. The V gene's germline CDR1 is ENHRY and CDR2 SYGVKD. The CDR3 covers 16 residues. CDR3 loop: CAISESSSGGQETQYF. CDR3 DNA sequence: TGTGCCATCAGTGAGTCGTCTAGCGGGGGGCAAGAGACCCAGTACTTC.

This clone was found once. V and J are TRBV30 and TRBJ2-5; 13 bases fit TRBD2. V was pared by 8 bases and J by 6 bases, with 6 bases of the junction left unmatched. The CDR3 sequence is 13 residues long. Germline lookup yields CDR1 GTSNPN and CDR2 SVGIG (reference sequence). The CDR3 nucleotides read TGTGCCATAGAACTAGCGGGGGGGAAGACCCAGTACTTC. Translating it yields CAIELAGGKTQYF.

The CDR3 DNA sequence: TGTGCCAGCCGTTCGGGAAGGGGGCGAAGTGAAAAACTGTTTTTT. Translating gives CASRSGRGRSEKLFF. This chain connects TRBV28 to TRBJ1-4; 7 bases match TRBD1. The CDR3 has 15 residues. Germline-derived CDR1 and CDR2 are MDHEN and SYDVKM. The V and J ends lost 8 bases and 7 bases, in that order; junction bases with no gene match: 13. Using reference TRBV28 and TRBJ1-4 for the parts outside the CDR3, the full variable domain is DVKVTQSSRYLVKRTGEKVFLECVQDMDHENMFWYRQDPGLGLRLIYFSYDVKMKEKGDIPEGYSVSREKKERFSLILESASTNQTSMYLCASRSGRGRSEKLFFGSGTQLSVL.

The chain has TRBV19 and TRBJ1-1; 8 nucleotides match TRBD1. CDR3 length: 13 amino acids. CDR1 and CDR2 (germline): LNHDA, SQIVND (reference sequence). After removal of 8 bases from V and 2 bases from J, the junction contained 4 bases not matched to a gene. The CDR3: CASWDRINTEAFF. CDR3 sequence (DNA): TGTGCCAGTTGGGACAGGATTAACACTGAAGCTTTCTTT.

The chain recombines TRBV11-3 with TRBJ2-7; 8 bases are a match to TRBD1. CDR3 size: 15 residues. Looked up from germline, CDR1 is SGHNT and CDR2 is YENEEA. The ends lost 1 base at V and 2 bases at J; junction bases unmatched: 4. CDR3 sequence reads: CASSLVGTGPYEQYF. DNA for the CDR3: TGTGCCAGCAGCTTAGTCGGGACAGGACCCTACGAGCAGTACTTC.

With regard to this clone: This sample includes further DNA sequences coding for the same CDR3. The V and J genes are TRBV19 and TRBJ2-2, with D uncertain. Germline CDR1 reads LNHDA; CDR2 reads SQIVND (reference sequence). CDR3 length equals 12 residues. V was pared by 7 bases and J by 2 bases, with 5 bases between. CDR3 in DNA: TGTGCCAGTAATCTCAACACCGGGGAGCTGTTTTTT. It yields the protein CASNLNTGELFF.

The V and J genes are TRBV10-2 and TRBJ2-5; unclear D gene. The length of the CDR3 is 13 residues. Germline assignment: CDR1 WSHSY and CDR2 SAAADI. V was cut by 10 bases and J by 5 bases, with 17 bases left in between. The CDR3 reads CAISPTRSETQYF. The CDR3 coding sequence is TGCGCCATCTCTCCTACCCGGTCCGAGACCCAGTACTTC.

The genes are TRBV11-3 and TRBJ2-5, with a possible D match to TRBD1 (5 bases). Germline CDR1 and CDR2: SGHNT and YENEEA. The length of the CDR3 is 14 residues. Trimming stripped 5 bases from V and 4 bases from J, with 14 bases between. CDR3 sequence: CASSPRAGSETQYF. The CDR3 bases are TGTGCCAGCAGCCCCAGGGCAGGGTCAGAGACCCAGTACTTC. The whole variable domain, filled in from reference TRBV11-3 and TRBJ2-5, reads EAGVVQSPRYKIIEKKQPVAFWCNPISGHNTLYWYLQNLGQGPELLIRYENEEAVDDSQLPKDRFSAERLKGVDSTLKIQPAELGDSAVYLCASSPRAGSETQYFGPGTRLLVL.

The rearrangement links TRBV6-4 to TRBJ2-2; 9 nucleotides align to TRBD1. Trimming at V came to 6 bases and at J to 4 bases, leaving 9 bases not matched to a gene. The CDR3 loop spans 16 amino acids. The germline V gene has CDR1 MRHNA and CDR2 SNTAGT. This CDR3 is CASRRQGESSTGELFF. The CDR3 DNA reads as TGTGCCAGCAGAAGACAGGGGGAATCGTCCACCGGGGAGCTGTTTTTT.

This clone showed up just a few times. V is TRBV9 and J is TRBJ2-7; D is undetermined. Germline V lookup: CDR1 SGDLS, CDR2 YYNGEE. CDR3 length equals 13 residues. Between the trimmed V and J ends, which lost 0 bases and 0 bases, there was a span of 4 bases. Written as DNA, the CDR3 is TGTGCCAGCAGCGTAGACATCTCCTACGAGCAGTACTTC. Amino acids: CASSVDISYEQYF.

V usage is TRBV13 and J usage is TRBJ1-5, with 9 bases aligning to TRBD1. With V trimmed by 5 bases and J by 7 bases, 6 bases remained unmatched. The germline gives CDR1 PRHDT, CDR2 FYEKMQ (reference sequence). The CDR3 has 14 amino acids. The CDR3 is CASSRQGGRQPQHF. The DNA of the CDR3 is TGTGCCAGCAGCCGACAGGGGGGTCGACAGCCCCAGCATTTT.

The sample holds a few counts of this clone. CDR3 nucleotides: TGTGCCAGCTCCCCAGGACTAAGCTCCTACAATGAGCAGTTCTTC. Protein sequence: CASSPGLSSYNEQFF. The chain has TRBV18 and TRBJ2-1; a weak D match, TRBD2 (6 bases). V lost 6 bases, J lost 0 bases, and 12 bases lay in between. Looked up from germline, CDR1 is KGHSH and CDR2 is LQKENI. The CDR3 is made up of 15 amino acids.

The CDR3 region is CASSYQTGGSYGYTF. CDR3 coding DNA: TGTGCCAGCAGCTACCAGACAGGGGGCAGTTATGGCTACACCTTC. This sequence joins TRBV7-2 and TRBJ1-2; the match to TRBD1 covers 10 bases. This CDR3 is 15 amino acids long. V lost 4 bases, J lost 5 bases, and 7 bases stayed unmatched. The germline CDR1 and CDR2 sequences are SGHTA and FQGNSA.

The chain recombines TRBV6-5 with TRBJ1-6; D might be TRBD1 (5 bases). The V end lost 9 bases, the J end lost 5 bases, and 14 bases lay between the germline ends. Looked up from germline, CDR1 is MNHEY and CDR2 is SVGAGI. The CDR3 extends over 14 amino acids. CDR3 nucleotide sequence: TGTGCCAGTCAGGAGGGGAGTGATAATTCACCCCTCCACTTT. It codes for CASQEGSDNSPLHF.